Each of the 6 T cell receptor beta chains below was sequenced from the same sample in a study of Ad26.COV2.S vaccination and SARS-CoV-2 variants. Treatment reported: 19 received Ad26.COV2.S at low or high dose, single or two shots; about five received placebo; per-sample allocation not given. Day 63 after the first injection of vaccine or placebo was the sampling time. The data were produced by immunoSEQ multiplex PCR, yet TCRdb's version contains in-frame clones alone and is incomplete. The table has over 450,000 clones, nearly 90% seen once. This specimen consisted of peripheral blood, obtained in a trial of Ad26.COV2.S vaccine versus placebo. The source of these receptors is a person aged 18 to 65 who received the Ad26.COV2.S COVID-19 vaccine or a placebo.

V is TRBV18 and J is TRBJ1-6; 9 positions agree with TRBD1. Per the germline V gene, CDR1 is KGHSH and CDR2 is LQKENI. The CDR3 totals 17 residues. J was trimmed by 7 bases and V by 5 bases; bases with no gene match: 12. This CDR3 is CASSRELGTGMNSPLHF. The CDR3 bases are TGTGCCAGCTCAAGGGAATTAGGGACAGGGATGAATTCACCCCTCCACTTT.

This chain connects TRBV5-6 to TRBJ2-2; 8 bases fit TRBD1. After removal of 5 bases from V and 4 bases from J, the junction contained 10 bases not matched to a gene. CDR1 and CDR2 (germline): SGHDT, YYEEEE. This CDR3 is 16 amino acids long. In nucleotides, the CDR3 is TGTGCCAGCAGTTTTCGGACAGGGCTTAGCACCGGGGAGCTGTTTTTT. Protein product: CASSFRTGLSTGELFF.

This chain uses TRBV25-1 with TRBJ1-1; D gene unclear. The V end was cut by 5 bases, the J end by 5 bases, with 6 bases between. Germline CDR1 reads MGHDK; CDR2 reads SYGVNS. This CDR3 contains 11 residues. CDR3 coding DNA: TGTGCCAGCAGTTCGGCGACTGAAGCTTTCTTT. Protein sequence: CASSSATEAFF.

The chain joins TRBV6-2 or TRBV6-3 to TRBJ1-1, with D hard to call. From germline, CDR1 is MNHEY and CDR2 SVGEGT. This CDR3 has 12 amino acids. V was shortened by 2 bases and J by 10 bases, with 11 bases between the two germline ends. In DNA, the CDR3 is TGTGCCAGCAGTTACGGGCCAGGAGGAGCTTTCTTT. This gives the protein CASSYGPGGAFF.

Comment on this clone: Other DNA sequences within the sample encode an identical CDR3. The chain links TRBV19 to TRBJ2-3; no firm D call. Trimming shortened V by 2 bases and J by 6 bases, and 3 bases separated the two germline ends. Germline V gene data show CDR1 as LNHDA and CDR2 as SQIVND (reference sequence). The CDR3 runs 11 residues. The CDR3 here is CASSIRDTQYF. As DNA, the CDR3 is TGTGCCAGTAGTATAAGGGATACGCAGTATTTT. The entire variable domain, with the rest obtained from reference TRBV19 and TRBJ2-3, is as follows: DGGITQSPKYLFRKEGQNVTLSCEQNLNHDAMYWYRQDPGQGLRLIYYSQIVNDFQKGDIAEGYSVSREKKESFPLTVTSAQKNPTAFYLCASSIRDTQYFGPGTRLTVL.

This clone was seen a handful of times. The rearrangement joins TRBV10-3 to TRBJ2-7, with 12 bases that match TRBD1. CDR1 and CDR2 (germline): ENHRY, SYGVKD. The CDR3 extends over 14 amino acids. The V gene end was trimmed by 6 bases and the J gene end by 4 bases; junction bases not matched to a gene: 4. CDR3 amino acids: CAISPGQGAYEQYF. CDR3 in DNA: TGTGCCATCAGCCCGGGACAGGGGGCATACGAGCAGTACTTC.